Following are 21 T cell receptor beta chains from one sample sequenced in a study of PD-L1 blockade in urothelial cancer. Assay: immunoSEQ multiplex PCR; the TCRdb copy retains only in-frame clones and omits some. In the table there are fewer than 45,000 clones, more than 75% of which are singletons. The sequences come from PBMCs, collected around atezolizumab (anti-PD-L1) treatment. These receptors originate from a man in his sixties or seventies with urothelial cancer.

The rearrangement joins TRBV4-2 to TRBJ2-1; TRBD2 matches 7 bases. Losses at the gene ends were 0 bases for V and 3 bases for J; bases not matched to a gene: 5. The CDR3 totals 16 residues. CDR1 and CDR2 from the germline V gene are LGHNA and YNFKEQ. CDR3 residues: CASSQDYGGGYNEQFF. The CDR3 bases are TGTGCCAGCAGCCAAGATTATGGGGGGGGCTACAATGAGCAGTTCTTC.

The chain is built from TRBV28 and TRBJ2-7, with a possible D match to TRBD1 (7 bases). V was clipped by 5 bases and J by 4 bases, with 18 bases between them. Germline-derived CDR1 and CDR2 are MDHEN and SYDVKM. The CDR3 spans 15 residues. CDR3 sequence reads: CASSKQGPGVYEQYF. The DNA for the CDR3 is TGTGCCAGCAGTAAACAGGGGCCGGGAGTTTACGAGCAGTACTTC. The variable domain in full, with the rest retrieved from reference TRBV28 and TRBJ2-7, is DVKVTQSSRYLVKRTGEKVFLECVQDMDHENMFWYRQDPGLGLRLIYFSYDVKMKEKGDIPEGYSVSREKKERFSLILESASTNQTSMYLCASSKQGPGVYEQYFGPGTRLTVT.

This clone was observed a handful of times. The gene calls are TRBV20-1 and TRBJ1-2; the D is unclear. This CDR3 has 10 amino acids. Trimming removed 3 bases at V and 8 bases at J, with 7 bases between. The V gene's germline CDR1 is DFQATT and CDR2 SNEGSKA (reference sequence). CDR3 protein: CSASSVGYTF. In nucleotides, the CDR3 is TGCAGTGCTAGCTCTGTCGGCTACACCTTC.

This chain joins TRBV5-4 and TRBJ1-2; the match to TRBD1 covers 10 bases. This CDR3 comprises 15 residues. V trimming: 5 bases; J trimming: 3 bases; junction bases outside the gene matches: 7. From germline, CDR1 is SGHNT and CDR2 YYREEE (reference sequence). This CDR3 is CASRYTGTGDYGYTF. The CDR3 nucleotides are TGTGCCAGCAGGTATACCGGGACAGGGGACTATGGCTACACCTTC.

The V gene is TRBV18, the J gene TRBJ2-4; D possibly corresponds to TRBD1 (6 bases). The CDR3 is 15 amino acids. With 2 bases removed from V and 2 bases from J, the gap between germline ends came to 10 bases. The germline V gene encodes CDR1 KGHSH and CDR2 LQKENI. CDR3 sequence reads: CASSPNRDTKNIQYF. CDR3 DNA: TGTGCCAGCTCACCAAACCGGGACACCAAAAACATTCAGTACTTC.

This clone was observed a handful of times. The gene calls are TRBV19 and TRBJ1-2; the match to TRBD1 covers 7 bases. Germline V CDR1 and CDR2: LNHDA, SQIVND (reference sequence). Losses at the gene ends were 5 bases for V and 4 bases for J; bases not matched to a gene: 7. The CDR3 is 14 amino acids. The CDR3 DNA sequence: TGTGCCAGTAGTGCCACGACAGGGTTCTATGGCTACACCTTC. Translating gives CASSATTGFYGYTF.

CDR3 loop: CASRLGSESSYEQYF. The CDR3 nucleotides are TGCGCCAGCAGGCTTGGGTCGGAGAGCTCCTACGAGCAGTACTTC. The chain joins TRBV5-1 to TRBJ2-7; no firm D call. V lost 5 bases and J 0 bases, leaving 15 bases between the germline ends. CDR1 SGHRS and CDR2 YFSETQ come from the germline V gene. CDR3 length: 15 residues.

The chain is built from TRBV7-3 and TRBJ2-7, with D possibly TRBD1 on 7 matching bases. The CDR3 loop spans 13 amino acids. CDR1 SGHTA and CDR2 FQGTGA come from the germline V gene. The ends were cut back, 5 bases at V and 3 bases at J, with 11 bases in the middle. The CDR3 region has the DNA TGTGCCAGCAGCGTCAGGGGGGACTACGAGCAGTACTTC. Translating gives CASSVRGDYEQYF.

The chain combines TRBV11-1 with TRBJ2-1; 8 nucleotides agree with TRBD1. Germline CDR1 is SGHAT and CDR2 is FQDESV (reference sequence). Trimming took 5 bases from V and 5 from J; bases not matched to a gene: 5. There are 14 residues in the CDR3. CDR3 protein: CASSRGQGHNEQFF. The CDR3 nucleotides are TGTGCCAGCAGCCGCGGACAGGGACACAATGAGCAGTTCTTC.

The chain recombines TRBV4-1 with TRBJ2-7; 8 bases line up with TRBD2. The CDR3 is made up of 17 amino acids. J lost 5 bases, V lost 1 base, and 13 bases had no gene match. CDR1 is MGHRA and CDR2 is YSYEKL in the germline V gene. In DNA form, the CDR3 reads TGCGCCAGCAGCCAAGCGCCCGGGACTAGGGTCGGACACGAGCAGTACTTC. Its translation is CASSQAPGTRVGHEQYF.

The V gene is TRBV7-9, the J gene TRBJ2-2; 8 bases are a match to TRBD1. CDR3 length equals 18 residues. Germline V gene data show CDR1 as SEHNR and CDR2 as FQNEAQ (reference sequence). V dropped 2 bases and J dropped 1; count of bases not matched to a gene: 9. This CDR3 reads CASSLKFRGQKNTGELFF. CDR3 nucleotides: TGTGCCAGCAGCTTAAAGTTCAGGGGGCAAAAGAACACCGGGGAGCTGTTTTTT.

This chain joins TRBV19 and TRBJ1-2, with TRBD1 identical over 9 bases. The length of the CDR3 is 12 residues. The V and J ends lost 6 bases and 8 bases, in that order; junction bases with no gene match: 4. Germline lookup yields CDR1 LNHDA and CDR2 SQIVND (reference sequence). The chain's CDR3 is CASRTGGYGYTF. The CDR3 DNA is TGTGCCAGTAGGACAGGGGGATACGGCTACACCTTC.

This sequence joins TRBV7-8 and TRBJ2-2; 15 bases map to TRBD2. CDR1 and CDR2 (germline): SGHVS, FQNEAQ. This CDR3 region has 18 residues. The ends lost 3 bases at V and 6 bases at J; junction bases unmatched: 8. The CDR3 sequence is CASSLRTSGGAFSGELFF. Here the CDR3 DNA reads TGTGCCAGCAGCTTGAGGACTAGCGGGGGGGCCTTCTCCGGGGAGCTGTTTTTT.

CDR3: CASSLSAETQYF. The CDR3 DNA is TGTGCCAGCAGCCTTAGCGCCGAGACCCAGTACTTC. The chain is built from TRBV7-9 and TRBJ2-5; TRBD2 might be the D (5 bases). In germline, CDR1 is SEHNR, CDR2 FQNEAQ (reference sequence). The CDR3 sequence is 12 residues long. The V gene lost 5 bases and the J gene lost 5 bases, with 9 bases spanning the gap.

This chain connects TRBV7-9 to TRBJ2-5; perhaps TRBD2 as D (6 bases). This CDR3 region has 15 residues. Germline assignment: CDR1 SEHNR and CDR2 FQNEAQ (reference sequence). Trimming stripped 5 bases from V and 4 bases from J, with 17 bases between. The CDR3 region has the DNA TGTGCCAGCAGCCCCTTCGGCCAGGAGGGAGAGACCCAGTACTTC. Translating gives CASSPFGQEGETQYF.

V gene TRBV5-5 combines with J gene TRBJ2-2, with 7 bases aligning to TRBD2. The germline V gene has CDR1 SGHKS and CDR2 YYEKEE (reference sequence). Trimming at V came to 1 base and at J to 5 bases, leaving 11 bases not matched to a gene. The CDR3 totals 17 residues. As DNA, the CDR3 is TGTGCCAGCAGCTTGCTAGCGGAGGTCTGGGGTACCGGGGAGCTGTTTTTT. This translates into CASSLLAEVWGTGELFF.

V gene TRBV18 combines with J gene TRBJ2-2; 8 nucleotides align to TRBD1. With V trimmed by 3 bases and J by 4 bases, 7 bases remained unmatched. Germline V lookup: CDR1 KGHSH, CDR2 LQKENI. The CDR3 has 16 amino acids. CDR3 coding DNA: TGTGCCAGCTCACCGATGGCAGGGGGCATCACCGGGGAGCTGTTTTTT. This sequence encodes CASSPMAGGITGELFF.

In its sample, this clone was seen once. The V call is TRBV30, the J call TRBJ2-1, with D maybe TRBD2 (6 bases). The CDR3 sequence is 11 residues long. Germline CDR1 GTSNPN, CDR2 SVGIG (reference sequence). Trimming removed 8 bases from V and 7 bases from J, with 12 bases in between. CDR3 protein: CAGVGTNEQFF. The CDR3 nucleotides read TGTGCCGGGGTAGGGACTAATGAGCAGTTCTTC.

Here the CDR3 reads CASSLWRDTAADLFF. In nucleotides, the CDR3 is TGTGCCAGCAGTTTATGGAGGGATACCGCCGCCGACCTGTTTTTT. The chain joins TRBV27 to TRBJ2-2, with a possible D match to TRBD2 (6 bases). CDR1 MNHEY and CDR2 SMNVEV come from the germline V gene (reference sequence). This CDR3 spans 15 amino acids. V gave up 1 base and J gave up 14 bases, with 20 bases separating them.

The J gene is TRBJ1-5, the V gene TRBV7-9; D uncertain. V lost 6 bases and J lost 9, with 12 bases in between. The CDR3 covers 12 residues. Germline-derived CDR1 and CDR2 are SEHNR and FQNEAQ (reference sequence). CDR3 loop: CASSSLVGPQHF. The CDR3 DNA reads TGTGCCAGCAGTTCACTAGTTGGGCCCCAGCATTTT.

The gene calls are TRBV7-6 and TRBJ2-7, with TRBD2 identical over 10 bases. CDR1 is SGHVS, CDR2 FNYEAQ, per germline. This CDR3 has 16 residues. With 1 base clipped from V and 7 bases from J, the junction kept 10 bases outside the gene matches. In DNA, the CDR3 is TGTGCCAGCAGCTTAGGTCTAGCGGGAGTGGCGGAAGAGCAGTACTTC. This translates into CASSLGLAGVAEEQYF.